These T cell receptor beta chains were read from a single sample in a study of brain T cells in children with intractable seizures. Only in-frame clones appear in the TCRdb table, and some are missing; sequencing was by immunoSEQ multiplex PCR. The repertoire has about 76,000 clones, 85% to 95% of them found once; the top ten carry roughly 1.5%. The source material was peripheral blood, sampled at surgery. These receptor sequences come from a boy under two years old with tuberous sclerosis and intractable seizures. Each CDR3 is given with its conserved first and last residue. Fields, in order: clone size, J gene, V gene, D gene, CDR3 protein, CDR3 DNA. D genes are given only for firm matches. Clone size is shown for a subset of rows, as once, few, many or a class of expanded clone.

clone size: -
J gene: TRBJ2-5
V gene: TRBV24-1
D gene: -
CDR3 protein: CATSDFGRTQYF
CDR3 DNA: TGTGCCACCAGTGATTTTGGTAGGACCCAGTACTTC

clone size: -
J gene: TRBJ1-6
V gene: TRBV2
D gene: -
CDR3 protein: CASSSDSSPLHF
CDR3 DNA: TGTGCCAGCAGTTCTGATAGTTCACCCCTCCACTTT

clone size: -
J gene: TRBJ2-3
V gene: TRBV4-1
D gene: -
CDR3 protein: CASSQLVGDTQYF
CDR3 DNA: TGCGCCAGCAGCCAATTGGTCGGGGATACGCAGTATTTT

clone size: -
J gene: TRBJ2-3
V gene: TRBV5-1
D gene: -
CDR3 protein: CASSLKDTQYF
CDR3 DNA: TGCGCCAGCAGCTTAAAGGATACGCAGTATTTT

clone size: once
J gene: TRBJ2-7
V gene: TRBV27
D gene: -
CDR3 protein: CASSLNRDPSYEQYF
CDR3 DNA: TGTGCCAGCAGTCTCAACCGGGACCCATCCTACGAGCAGTACTTC

clone size: -
J gene: TRBJ2-4
V gene: TRBV27
D gene: TRBD1
CDR3 protein: CASSPGQGARDKNIQYF
CDR3 DNA: TGTGCCAGCAGCCCTGGACAGGGGGCGCGGGACAAAAACATTCAGTACTTC

clone size: -
J gene: TRBJ1-2
V gene: TRBV7-9
D gene: -
CDR3 protein: CASSLAVLAGNYGYTF
CDR3 DNA: TGTGCCAGCAGCTTAGCCGTTTTGGCCGGAAACTATGGCTACACCTTC

clone size: -
J gene: TRBJ1-1
V gene: TRBV6-1
D gene: -
CDR3 protein: CASSGWGWGTVNTEAFF
CDR3 DNA: TGTGCCAGCAGTGGCTGGGGATGGGGAACGGTGAACACTGAAGCTTTCTTT

clone size: once
J gene: TRBJ2-7
V gene: TRBV7-2
D gene: -
CDR3 protein: CASSLVANYEQYF
CDR3 DNA: TGTGCCAGCAGCTTAGTGGCGAACTACGAGCAGTACTTC

clone size: -
J gene: TRBJ2-7
V gene: TRBV28
D gene: -
CDR3 protein: CASRGRGSEQYF
CDR3 DNA: TGTGCCAGCAGGGGACGAGGCTCCGAGCAGTACTTC